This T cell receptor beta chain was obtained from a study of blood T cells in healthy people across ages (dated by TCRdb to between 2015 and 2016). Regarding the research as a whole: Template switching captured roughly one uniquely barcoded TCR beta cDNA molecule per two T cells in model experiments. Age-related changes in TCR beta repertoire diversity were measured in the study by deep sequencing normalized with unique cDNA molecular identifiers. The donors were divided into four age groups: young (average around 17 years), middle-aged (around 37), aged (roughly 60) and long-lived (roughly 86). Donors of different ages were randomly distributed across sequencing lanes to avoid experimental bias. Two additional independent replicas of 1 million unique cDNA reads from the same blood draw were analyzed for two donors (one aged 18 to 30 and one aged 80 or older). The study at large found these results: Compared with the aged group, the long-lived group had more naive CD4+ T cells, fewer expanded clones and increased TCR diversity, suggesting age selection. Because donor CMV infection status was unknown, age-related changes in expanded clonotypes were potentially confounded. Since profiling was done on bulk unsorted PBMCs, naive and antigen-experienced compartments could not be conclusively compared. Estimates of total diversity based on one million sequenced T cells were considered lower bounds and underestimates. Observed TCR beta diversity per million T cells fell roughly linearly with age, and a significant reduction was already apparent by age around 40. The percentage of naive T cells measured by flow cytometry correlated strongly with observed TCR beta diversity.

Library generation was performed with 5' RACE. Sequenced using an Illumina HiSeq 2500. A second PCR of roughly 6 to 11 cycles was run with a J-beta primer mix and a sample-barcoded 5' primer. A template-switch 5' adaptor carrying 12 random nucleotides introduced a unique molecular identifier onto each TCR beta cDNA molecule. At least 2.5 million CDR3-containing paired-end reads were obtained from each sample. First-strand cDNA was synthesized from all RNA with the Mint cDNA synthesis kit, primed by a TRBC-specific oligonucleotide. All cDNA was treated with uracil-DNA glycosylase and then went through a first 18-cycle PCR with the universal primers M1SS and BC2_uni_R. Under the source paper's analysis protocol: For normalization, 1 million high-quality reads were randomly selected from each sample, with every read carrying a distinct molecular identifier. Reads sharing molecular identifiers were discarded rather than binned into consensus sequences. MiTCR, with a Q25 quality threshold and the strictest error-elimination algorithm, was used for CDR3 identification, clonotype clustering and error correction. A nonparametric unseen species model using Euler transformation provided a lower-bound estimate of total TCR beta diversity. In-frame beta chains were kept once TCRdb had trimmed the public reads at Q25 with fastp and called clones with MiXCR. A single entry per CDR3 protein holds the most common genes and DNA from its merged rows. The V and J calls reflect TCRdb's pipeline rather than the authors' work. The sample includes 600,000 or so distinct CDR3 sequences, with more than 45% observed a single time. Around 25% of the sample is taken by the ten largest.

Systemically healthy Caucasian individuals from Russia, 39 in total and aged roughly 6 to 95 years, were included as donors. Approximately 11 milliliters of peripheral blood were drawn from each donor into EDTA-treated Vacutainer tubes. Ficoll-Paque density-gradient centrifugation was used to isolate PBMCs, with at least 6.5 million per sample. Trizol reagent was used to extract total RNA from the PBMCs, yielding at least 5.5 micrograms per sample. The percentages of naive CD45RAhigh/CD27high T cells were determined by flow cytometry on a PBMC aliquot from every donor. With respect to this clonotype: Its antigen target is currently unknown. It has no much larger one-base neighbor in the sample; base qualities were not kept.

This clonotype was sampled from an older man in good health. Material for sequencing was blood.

The DNA is as follows: TGCAGTGTGGGACGACAGGGGTCGGCAGATACGCAGTATTTT. Its protein product is CSVGRQGSADTQYF. Recombination connected TRBV20-1 to TRBJ2-3; TRBD1 aligns with 8 central bases. CDR1 and CDR2, per the germline V gene (reference sequence), are DFQATT and SNEGSKA. Relative to germline, V is missing 7 bases and J is missing 4 bases, with 10 bases of the junction outside any gene match. The CDR3, cysteine through phenylalanine, is 14 amino acids long. The CDR3 DNA has 42 bases and is translated from base 1.